This passage covers 3 T cell receptor beta chains from one sample sequenced in a study of shared clonotypes between healthy human individuals. The method was immunoSEQ multiplex PCR; TCRdb's version includes in-frame clones alone and lacks a portion of them. This sample has some 2,500,000 clones, with 93% found just once. Input material: naive CD4+ T cells from PBMCs. Subset noted: CD45RA+ positively selected. The origin of the receptors is a man between 18 and 35 years old in good health. Some clones in this sample may be carry-over from other donors' samples.

The V and J genes are TRBV2 and TRBJ2-1; D ambiguous. Germline assignment: CDR1 SNHLY and CDR2 FYNNEI. The CDR3 is made up of 14 amino acids. V dropped 6 bases and J dropped 2 bases, with 11 bases sitting between them. In nucleotides, the CDR3 is TGTGCCAGCAGGCCAAATAAGGCCTACAATGAGCAGTTCTTC. It encodes CASRPNKAYNEQFF.

V usage is TRBV4-1 and J usage is TRBJ1-5; 7 bases map to TRBD1. J gave up 1 base and V 4 bases, and 10 bases lay outside the gene matches. Germline CDR1 reads MGHRA; CDR2 reads YSYEKL. The CDR3 is 17 residues long. The CDR3 DNA sequence: TGCGCCAGCAGCCCTCAGGGCCAGGGGGGGAGCAATCAGCCCCAGCATTTT. Translating gives CASSPQGQGGSNQPQHF.

The chain combines TRBV28 with TRBJ2-1; 7 nucleotides line up with TRBD1. The CDR3 consists of 16 residues. Per germline, CDR1 MDHEN and CDR2 SYDVKM. The junction had 15 bases not matched to a gene; V was cut back by 5 bases and J by 8 bases. CDR3 nucleotide sequence: TGTGCCAGCAGTGCTACGAGGGGGCCCATTCTCCATGAGCAGTTCTTC. Residues: CASSATRGPILHEQFF.